This passage covers 9 T cell receptor beta chains from one sample sequenced in a study of cytomegalovirus exposure and HLA in healthy donors. 13 Jbeta primers and 60 Vbeta primers were used for the PCR. The data were produced by immunoSEQ multiplex PCR, yet TCRdb's version contains in-frame clones alone and is incomplete. Its table records some 130,000 clones. What was sequenced was PBMCs. The receptors come from a woman in her forties in good health and CMV-seropositive.

The rearrangement uses TRBV11-2 and TRBJ2-7, with 9 nucleotides matching TRBD1. CDR3 length equals 16 residues. Germline loops: CDR1 SGHAT, CDR2 FQNNGV. The junction had 9 bases not matched to a gene; V was cut back by 5 bases and J by 1 base. The CDR3 protein is CASSLRSGTGSYEQYF. CDR3 DNA sequence: TGTGCCAGCAGCCTTCGTTCAGGGACAGGGTCCTACGAGCAGTACTTC. Based on the CDR3 plus reference TRBV11-2 and TRBJ2-7, the full variable domain is EAGVAQSPRYKIIEKRQSVAFWCNPISGHATLYWYQQILGQGPKLLIQFQNNGVVDDSQLPKDRFSAERLKGVDSTLKIQPAKLEDSAVYLCASSLRSGTGSYEQYFGPGTRLTVT.

The J gene is TRBJ1-2, the V gene TRBV28; TRBD1 matches at 7 bases. Germline V gene sequence: CDR1 MDHEN, CDR2 SYDVKM. The CDR3 length is 12 residues. Trimming at V came to 6 bases and at J to 5 bases, leaving 3 bases not matched to a gene. This CDR3 reads CASSGTVYGYTF. CDR3 nucleotides: TGTGCCAGCAGCGGGACAGTTTATGGCTACACCTTC.

The V and J genes are TRBV2 and TRBJ2-1; TRBD2 agrees at 11 bases. J gave up 11 bases and V 5 bases, and 11 bases lay outside the gene matches. CDR3 length: 15 residues. CDR1 SNHLY and CDR2 FYNNEI come from the germline V gene. The CDR3 loop reads CASSSGTSGIHQQFF. The CDR3 DNA reads as TGTGCCAGCAGTTCCGGGACTAGCGGTATCCATCAGCAGTTCTTC.

This chain links TRBV6-5 with TRBJ2-7; no reliable D call. Trimming took 5 bases from V and 1 from J, leaving 9 bases between them. From germline, CDR1 is MNHEY and CDR2 SVGAGI. This CDR3 is built from 13 residues. CDR3 in amino acids: CASSPYRSYEQYF. In DNA, the CDR3 is TGTGCCAGCAGTCCATACAGATCCTACGAGCAGTACTTC.

This chain uses TRBV5-1 with TRBJ1-1; a possible D gene is TRBD1 (6 bases). The CDR3 extends over 18 amino acids. V lost 2 bases, J lost 0 bases, and 20 bases lay in between. Germline V CDR1 and CDR2: SGHRS, YFSETQ. The DNA of the CDR3 is TGCGCCAGCAGCTTTCACGGACAGTTGAAGAGTTTGAACACTGAAGCTTTCTTT. This sequence encodes CASSFHGQLKSLNTEAFF.

This rearrangement joins TRBV28 to TRBJ1-4; tentative D call: TRBD1 (5 bases). CDR3 length: 16 amino acids. Deletions cut 5 bases from V and 3 bases from J, with 16 bases between. Germline V CDR1 and CDR2: MDHEN, SYDVKM. DNA of the CDR3: TGTGCCAGCAGTACGTCAGGGAATCAGGCTAATGAAAAACTGTTTTTT. Protein product: CASSTSGNQANEKLFF.

The gene calls are TRBV4-1 and TRBJ1-3; D possibly corresponds to TRBD1 (5 bases). V shed 1 base and J shed 0 bases, with 16 bases lying between them. This CDR3 is built from 18 residues. Germline V gives CDR1 MGHRA, CDR2 YSYEKL. The CDR3 DNA reads TGCGCCAGCAGCCAAGTAATAACAGGCACTCTCTCTGGAAACACCATATATTTT. Amino acids: CASSQVITGTLSGNTIYF.

J is TRBJ2-5 and V is TRBV5-6; D perhaps matches TRBD2 (8 bases). The CDR3 sequence is 16 residues long. From germline, CDR1 is SGHDT and CDR2 YYEEEE. V dropped 4 bases and J dropped 1 base, with 17 bases sitting between them. The CDR3 coding sequence is TGTGCCAGCAGCCCAGGGGGGCTAGCGGGCCAAGAGACCCAGTACTTC. It encodes CASSPGGLAGQETQYF.

This chain uses TRBV28 with TRBJ2-7, with TRBD1 matching 9 bases. The CDR3 totals 14 residues. From germline, CDR1 is MDHEN and CDR2 SYDVKM. V lost 2 bases and J lost 8; bases outside the gene matches: 7. As DNA, the CDR3 is TGTGCCAGCAGTTTAGGCCGGGACAGGGCGCAGCAGTACTTC. Its protein is CASSLGRDRAQQYF.